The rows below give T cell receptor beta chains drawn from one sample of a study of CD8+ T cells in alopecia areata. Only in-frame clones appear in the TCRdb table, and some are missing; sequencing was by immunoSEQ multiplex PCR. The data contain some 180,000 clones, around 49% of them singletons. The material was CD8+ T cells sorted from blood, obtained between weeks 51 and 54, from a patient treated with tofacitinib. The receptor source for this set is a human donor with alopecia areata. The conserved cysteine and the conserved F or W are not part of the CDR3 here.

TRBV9,ASSLRGSNTGELF
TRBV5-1,ASRSGGYNSPLH
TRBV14,ASSHTGQRLQLYQETQY
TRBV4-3,ASSLLTGTAHEKLF
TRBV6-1,ASSEKRAGELF
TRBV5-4,ASSLANGQRTYEQY
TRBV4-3,ASSQDSRDEKLF
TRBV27,ASSPDRTRYT
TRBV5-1,ASSLRGSYNSPLH
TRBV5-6,ASSLVQPNEKLF
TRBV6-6,ASSRNTEAF
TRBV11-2,ASSHTGGTGELF
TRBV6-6,ATGDSYGYT
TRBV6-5,ASSRTGPETQY
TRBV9,ASSAGETPEAF
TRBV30,AWSVRDRGRETQY
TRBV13,ASSPFSGDTGELF
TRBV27,ASSPRTLSTDTQY
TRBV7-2,ASSLVGTSGGMDEQF
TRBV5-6,ASSFVGTGAYEQY
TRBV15,ATSSYSGGPYNEQF
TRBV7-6,ASSLGTVHSGANVLT
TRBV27,ASRAPEGTQY
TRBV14,ASSQGSESNTEAF
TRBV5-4,ASSLGIRDRNIQY
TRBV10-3,AISEGGDTQY
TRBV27,ASSSRGTYGYT
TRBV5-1,ASSLAAPKGQAKTETQY
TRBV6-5,ASSYSGLQYEQY
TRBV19,ATRDSYEQY
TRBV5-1,ASHEIREDVFETQY
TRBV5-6,ASSLTGLAGYEQY
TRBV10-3,AIGGTGIENYGYT
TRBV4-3,ASSQAGWGTEAF
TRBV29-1,SVATAANTGELF
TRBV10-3,AIRDSSYEQY
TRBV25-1,ASSVAGTGLPF
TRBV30,AWTEGTDEQY
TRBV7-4,ASSVDRPGAQY
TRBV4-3,ASSQADRDYEQY
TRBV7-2,ASSPPGGETQY
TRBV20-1,SAAGETQY
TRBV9,ASSVGGGSNEQF
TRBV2,ASSFRDAANNSPLH
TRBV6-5,ASSYPRAGIYEQY
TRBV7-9,AVSVGGTDTQY
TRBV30,AWSAYSGGFTDTQY